This TCR beta chain was recorded in a study of response to subunit inactivated influenza vaccine. This clonotype was counted only a few times. TCRdb called the RT-PCR reads again in MiXCR, with one record for every CDR3 protein. The sample contains 500,000 to 550,000 distinct CDR3 sequences, under 8.5% of which appear only once. V was trimmed by 1 base and J by 6 bases, leaving 19 bases between them. Germline assignment: CDR1 DFQATT and CDR2 SNEGSKA (reference sequence). The CDR3 extends over 16 amino acids. The sequenced sample was PBMCs from blood, obtained less than 25 months after vaccination. The genes are TRBV20-1 and TRBJ2-1, with a weak D call TRBD1 (6 bases). The sequence derives from a man aged 45 to 70 who received an inactivated influenza vaccine. CDR3 DNA sequence: TGCAGTGCTAGAGGTTCCGTAGCTCAAGGGGGCAATGAGCAGTTCTTC. Encoded protein: CSARGSVAQGGNEQFF.